This T cell receptor (beta chain) emerged from a study of shared clonotypes between healthy human individuals. Overall study context: Donors were two women and a few men aged 18 to 49. Per donor, CD8 memory used one plate, CD8 naive used two, CD4 memory used three and CD4 naive used three. Overall study results and limits: Non-shared clonotypes showed lower generation probabilities than clonotypes common to all four donors.

The naive CD8 subset, CD45RO-negative cells positively selected for CCR7, excluded terminally differentiated effector memory CD45RA+ cells. Only Caucasian adults living in Nashville, Tennessee served as donors. The method was immunoSEQ multiplex PCR; TCRdb's version includes in-frame clones alone and lacks a portion of them. Here the sample spans around 2.1 million clones, more than 85% being singletons. Remarks on this clone: Its target is unknown.

CDR3 length: 15 amino acids. What was sequenced was naive CD8+ T cells from PBMCs. V gene TRBV21-1 combines with J gene TRBJ1-5; TRBD1 reflects the table's D call only, with no check against the DNA. TRBV21-1 is termed a pseudogene. The receptor was isolated from a young man in good health. Some clones in this sample may be carry-over from other donors' samples. CDR3 nucleotides: TGTGCCAGCAGCAAAACAGGGGGTTGCAATCAGCCCCAGCATTTT. Translation gives CASSKTGGCNQPQHF.